This T cell receptor beta chain was found in a study of response to subunit inactivated influenza vaccine. Study conclusions and caveats: Each seasonal influenza vaccination, the authors suggested, recruits few new T cells.

Germline assignment: CDR1 SQVTM and CDR2 ANQGSEA. Trimming stripped 5 bases from V and 4 bases from J, with 18 bases between. This CDR3 is built from 15 residues. This clonotype has just a few counts. No antigen is known for it. A single record per CDR3 protein comes from TCRdb applying MiXCR to the RT-PCR reads. Among fewer than 250,000 distinct CDR3 sequences, around 14% were seen once, and the ten largest hold about 26%. The chain carries TRBV29-1 and TRBJ2-1; D is tentatively TRBD1 or TRBD2 (5 bases each). The sequence was obtained from a man in his fifties who received an inactivated influenza vaccine. The sequencing used CD8+ T cells sorted from PBMCs, collected about 5 days after vaccination. CDR3 coding DNA: TGCAGCGTTCCCTTGGGGGTAGCTCAATACAATGAGCAGTTCTTC. Translated, it gives CSVPLGVAQYNEQFF.